The 29 T cell receptor beta chains given below trace back to one sample, sequenced in a study of tumor-infiltrating lymphocytes in primary liver carcinoma. Joint extraction of RNA and DNA used 20-30 mg of bulk tissue that was unsorted. Using a constant-region primer together with ProtoScript II reverse transcriptase, TCR beta cDNA was made from approximately 0.55 ug of total RNA. Each TCR beta library was derived from three nested multiplex PCR rounds that employed slightly modified ARM-PCR. For around 10 cycles apiece, the opening two PCR rounds ran with TRBV1-TRBV30 forward primers and a C-beta reverse primer. Each CDR3 protein is one row after TCRdb ran MiXCR on the multiplex PCR reads. The repertoire holds around 79,000 distinct CDR3 sequences, with approximately 70% as singletons. The sample comprised tumor-adjacent normal liver tissue. The receptor set was obtained from a man aged 35 to 55 with primary liver carcinoma and hepatitis B virus infection.

About this clonotype itself: The final CDR3 position lacks the conserved phenylalanine or tryptophan, pointing to a likely read error. The DNA is left out, because the CDR3 cannot be placed on it with certainty; the CDR3 is given as TCRdb lists it. This chain connects TRBV11-2 to TRBJ2-1; TRBD2, the table's D call, was not compared with the DNA. The CDR3 is 15 amino acids long, termini counted. Germline V lookup: CDR1 SGHAT, CDR2 FQNNGV. This CDR3 is CASRPPGLVDIEQLI.

Comments on this clonotype: One end of the junction varies from germline; a read error may be responsible. The chain is built from TRBV6-1 and TRBJ2-7; the match to TRBD2 covers 7 bases. Germline V gene data show CDR1 as MNHNS and CDR2 as SASEGT. CDR3 length equals 17 residues. CDR3 sequence reads: CASSEGAGGGNVYKQYF. CDR3 nucleotide sequence: TGTGCTAGCAGTGAAGGGGCAGGCGGGGGTAACGTGTACAAGCAGTACTTC.

Details on this clonotype: Possible read error: a much larger clone is one base away. As the CDR3 is not closed by the conserved phenylalanine or tryptophan, this likely results from a read error. The CDR3 protein is CASSLGGINQPQHI. In nucleotides, the CDR3 is TGTGCCAGCAGTTTAGGGGGGATTAACCAGCCCCAGCATATT. This chain joins TRBV28 and TRBJ1-5; TRBD1 is a possible D gene (5 bases). V gave up 2 bases and J gave up 7 bases, with 12 bases separating them. The CDR3 sequence is 14 residues long. Germline values: CDR1 MDHEN, CDR2 SYDVKM.

CDR3 protein: CASSQNLLYEQYF. The CDR3 bases are TGCGCCAGCAGCCAAAATCTGCTCTACGAGCAGTACTTC. This chain connects TRBV4-3 to TRBJ2-7; no clear D. Trimming cost V 2 bases and J 3 bases, with 8 bases left between them. The germline V gene encodes CDR1 LGHNA and CDR2 YSLEER. The CDR3 is 13 amino acids.

A note on this clonotype: An end of the junction does not agree with germline; a read error may underlie this. V and J are TRBV14 and TRBJ2-2, with 8 bases identical to TRBD1. Germline V lookup: CDR1 SGHDN, CDR2 FVKESK. CDR3 length equals 15 residues. The CDR3 loop is CACSQGTGHTGELFF. As DNA, the CDR3 is TGTGCCTGCAGCCAAGGGACAGGACACACCGGGGAGCTATTTTTT.

As regards this clonotype: This clone may be a read error of a much larger clone one base away. The chain carries TRBV27 and TRBJ2-1; D gene uncertain. Trimming removed 8 bases from V and 5 bases from J, with 10 bases in between. This CDR3 has 12 residues. Per germline, CDR1 MNHEY and CDR2 SMNVEV (reference sequence). CDR3 coding DNA: TGTGCCAGCTTCAGGACGAACAATGAGCAGTTCTTC. It is translated as CASFRTNNEQFF.

This clonotype has more than one count but fewer than ten. This may come from a read error, since a much larger clone is one base off. The chain joins TRBV6-1 to TRBJ2-5; TRBD2 aligns across 8 bases. Per germline, CDR1 MNHNS and CDR2 SASEGT. The CDR3 loop spans 13 amino acids. The V segment lost 5 bases and the J segment 7 bases; nucleotides outside the gene matches: 6. The CDR3 DNA sequence: TGTGCCAGCAGTAAAGGAACTAGCGGGACCCAGTACTTC. Its translation: CASSKGTSGTQYF.

A remark on this clonotype: One junction end disagrees with the germline gene, perhaps due to a read error. This sequence joins TRBV10-3 and TRBJ1-1, with D unresolved. The length of the CDR3 is 13 residues. The germline CDR1 and CDR2 sequences are ENHRY and SYGVKD. The CDR3 DNA reads as TGCGCCAGCAGTGGGCGGGCTCATGTCGGAGCTTTCTTT. It encodes CASSGRAHVGAFF.

In its sample, this clonotype was seen many times. V usage is TRBV28 and J usage is TRBJ2-2, with 14 bases matching TRBD2. The CDR3 has 17 amino acids. In germline, CDR1 is MDHEN, CDR2 SYDVKM. J gave up 6 bases and V 5 bases, and 8 bases lay outside the gene matches. The CDR3 here is CASSPRTSGRFSGELFF. The CDR3 DNA reads as TGTGCCAGCAGTCCTCGGACTAGCGGGAGGTTTTCCGGGGAGCTGTTTTTT.

As for this clonotype: One end of the junction varies from germline; a read error may be responsible. V is TRBV6-5 and J is TRBJ1-2, with TRBD1 as a possible D gene (6 bases). CDR1 and CDR2 from the germline V gene are MNHEY and SVGAGI. CDR3 length: 14 residues. CDR3: CDSSSPGVNYGYTF. The CDR3 DNA is TGTGACAGCAGTTCCCCAGGGGTGAACTATGGCTACACCTTC.

As to this clonotype: No conserved phenylalanine or tryptophan is present at the end of the CDR3, so a read error is the likely explanation. J is TRBJ2-1 and V is TRBV28; D call uncertain. This CDR3 is 15 amino acids long. Deletions cut 6 bases from V and 7 bases from J, with 19 bases between. Germline V gene data show CDR1 as MDHEN and CDR2 as SYDVKM. CDR3 nucleotide sequence: TGTGCCAGCAGCGAAATTAAGGGCCCGGAAAATGAGCAGTTCTTA. This sequence encodes CASSEIKGPENEQFL.

To note about this clonotype: Lacking the conserved final phenylalanine or tryptophan, this CDR3 likely reflects a read error. The V and J genes are TRBV28 and TRBJ2-7; 9 positions match TRBD1. Trimming cost V 3 bases and J 6 bases; bases outside gene matches: 3. The germline V gene has CDR1 MDHEN and CDR2 SYDVKM. This CDR3 is built from 13 residues. Here the CDR3 DNA reads TGTGCCAGCAGTTTGAACAGGGGGCGCGAGCAGTACTCC. Translation gives CASSLNRGREQYS.

The chain combines TRBV4-1 with TRBJ2-1, with D unclear. Per the germline V gene, CDR1 is MGHRA and CDR2 is YSYEKL. This CDR3 has 15 amino acids. V was pared by 8 bases and J by 15 bases, with 29 bases between. The CDR3 region is CASGPLGNNNNERFF. Written as DNA, the CDR3 is TGCGCCAGCGGCCCGCTCGGTAACAACAACAATGAGAGGTTCTTC.

This clonotype was found once. A clone one base away is much larger, so this may be a read error. This rearrangement joins TRBV20-1 to TRBJ2-1, with D possibly TRBD2 on 6 matching bases. Trimming stripped 5 bases from V and 3 bases from J, with 17 bases between. The CDR3 consists of 15 residues. Germline V lookup: CDR1 DFQATT, CDR2 SNEGSKA (reference sequence). CDR3 region: CSALGVAEVYNEQFF. For the CDR3, the DNA is TGCAGTGCTTTGGGAGTAGCGGAGGTCTACAATGAGCAGTTCTTC.

The chain couples TRBV7-2 to TRBJ2-5; no firm D call. Germline V lookup: CDR1 SGHTA, CDR2 FQGNSA. This CDR3 contains 13 residues. Trimming stripped 7 bases from V and 5 bases from J, with 14 bases between. The CDR3 reads CASTEYLRETQYF. The CDR3 bases are TGTGCCAGCACCGAATATTTAAGGGAGACCCAGTACTTC.

Only one count was recorded for this clonotype. An end of the junction differs from the germline gene, which may be a read error. The chain couples TRBV6-2 or TRBV6-3 to TRBJ2-7; D might be TRBD2 (6 bases). This CDR3 is 16 amino acids long. Germline V lookup: CDR1 MNHEY, CDR2 SVGEGT. The CDR3 protein is CASSYSSVTGDYEQYF. The CDR3 DNA reads TGTGCCAGCAGTTACTCGTCTGTGACGGGAGACTACGAGCAATACTTC.

Worth noting for this clonotype: The final CDR3 position lacks the conserved phenylalanine or tryptophan, pointing to a likely read error. Because the CDR3's place on the DNA is in doubt, the DNA is left out and the CDR3 is given as listed by TCRdb. The chain is built from TRBV11-2 and TRBJ2-7; TRBD1, the table's D call, lacks a check against the DNA. Germline values: CDR1 SGHAT, CDR2 FQNNGV. The CDR3 is 17 amino acids in total, end residues counted. The CDR3 region is CASGLEILGQVTYEQHL.

This clonotype was detected a few times. This could be a read error, since a much larger clone is one nucleotide away. This chain uses TRBV12-3 or TRBV12-4 with TRBJ2-7; 7 bases agree with TRBD1. The ends lost 3 bases at V and 6 bases at J; junction bases unmatched: 11. The CDR3 is made up of 15 amino acids. The DNA for the CDR3 is TGTGCCAGCAGTTTTCCGAGACAGGGACGTTTCGAGCAGTACTTC. Translating it yields CASSFPRQGRFEQYF.

About this clonotype: An end of the junction differs from the germline gene, which may be a read error. This chain joins TRBV12-3 or TRBV12-4 and TRBJ1-1; D remains ambiguous. The CDR3 is made up of 13 amino acids. CDR3 region: CASSFGLNTEAFF. The CDR3 DNA sequence: TGTGCCAGCAGTTTTGGCTTGAATACTGAAGCTTTCTTT.

Remarks on this clonotype: A much larger clone differs by one base, so this may be a read error. J is TRBJ1-1 and V is TRBV30; 7 bases align to TRBD1. The CDR3 is 14 amino acids. From germline, CDR1 is GTSNPN and CDR2 SVGIG (reference sequence). CDR3 loop: CAWSVQGITTETFF. Written as DNA, the CDR3 is TGTGCCTGGAGTGTACAGGGGATAACCACTGAAACTTTCTTT.

As to this clonotype: A read error may account for a junction end that differs from germline. This chain uses TRBV4-1 with TRBJ1-6; TRBD1 matches at 9 bases. The CDR3 is 16 residues long. From germline, CDR1 is MGHRA and CDR2 YSYEKL. The chain's CDR3 is CASSHHLQGADSLLHF. The CDR3 DNA is TGCGCCAGTAGCCACCACCTACAGGGGGCGGATTCACTCCTCCACTTT.

Concerning this clonotype: Compared with germline, one end of the junction differs, possibly owing to a read error. This chain joins TRBV6-5 and TRBJ2-1; no clear D. The germline V gene encodes CDR1 MNHEY and CDR2 SVGAGI. This CDR3 has 15 amino acids. CDR3 coding DNA: TGTGCCAGTTCGCTCGGCAAGTTCTCCTACAATGAACAGTTCTTC. It yields the protein CASSLGKFSYNEQFF.

At least ten counts were recorded for this clonotype. The chain couples TRBV5-6 to TRBJ2-3; 12 nucleotides align to TRBD1. The germline V gene has CDR1 SGHDT and CDR2 YYEEEE. The CDR3 sequence is 14 residues long. V lost 4 bases to trimming and J lost 7 bases; unmatched junction nucleotides: 4. The CDR3 nucleotides are TGTGCCAGCAGCGACGGGACAGGGGGCAATACGCAGTATTTT. Amino acids: CASSDGTGGNTQYF.

A remark on this clonotype: Mismatch with germline at one junction end may stem from a read error. The J gene is TRBJ2-1, the V gene TRBV7-2; maybe TRBD2 (7 bases). The CDR3 has 14 amino acids. Germline V CDR1 and CDR2: SGHTA, FQGNSA. CDR3 loop: CANSLAAGANEQFF. The CDR3 DNA sequence: TGTGCCAACAGCTTAGCGGCGGGGGCCAATGAGCAGTTCTTC.

About this clonotype itself: A junction boundary mismatches the germline segment, possibly from a read error. This chain links TRBV6-2 or TRBV6-3 with TRBJ1-1; tentative D call: TRBD1 (5 bases). The CDR3 length is 17 residues. Germline CDR1 MNHEY, CDR2 SVGEGT. For the CDR3, the DNA is TGTGCTAGCAATTACACCCGACCGGGGGAGGTTGGCACTGAAGCTTTCTTT. Translating it yields CASNYTRPGEVGTEAFF.

Regarding this clonotype: This may arise from a read error, as a much more abundant clone is one base away. The chain carries TRBV7-9 and TRBJ1-1; no firm D call. The germline V gene has CDR1 SEHNR and CDR2 FQNEAQ (reference sequence). This CDR3 is built from 13 residues. The CDR3 reads CASSSGWNTETFF. DNA of the CDR3: TGTGCCAGCAGCTCCGGATGGAACACTGAAACTTTCTTT.

Comment on this clonotype: The junction shows a germline mismatch at one end, possibly a read error. The chain has TRBV10-3 and TRBJ1-1; unclear D gene. Germline CDR1 ENHRY, CDR2 SYGVKD. The CDR3 spans 12 residues. The CDR3 loop reads CVIKQEGTEAFF. The CDR3 DNA is TGTGTCATCAAGCAGGAGGGCACTGAAGCTTTCTTT.

This clonotype was recorded only once. This may stem from a read error, because a much larger clone lies one nucleotide away. CDR3 protein: CASNLELQPNEQFF. The CDR3 region has the DNA TGCGCCAGCAACTTGGAACTCCAACCCAATGAGCAGTTCTTC. The V gene is TRBV5-1, the J gene TRBJ2-1, with D unclear. The CDR3 has 14 amino acids. Germline V gene lookup returns CDR1 SGHRS and CDR2 YFSETQ.

Note on this clonotype: Relative to the germline gene, one junction end is altered; a read error may explain this. The chain uses TRBV6-2 or TRBV6-3 and TRBJ1-1; 9 bases match TRBD1. The germline V gene encodes CDR1 MNHEY and CDR2 SVGEGT. The CDR3 consists of 15 residues. The CDR3, as DNA: TGTGTCAGCAGTTTTACAGGGGGCTTGAATACTGAAGCTTTCTTT. Translating it yields CVSSFTGGLNTEAFF.